The next 30 T cell receptor beta chains were all read from a single sample in a study of blood T cells in healthy people across ages. Combining a sample-barcoded 5' primer with a J-beta primer mix, a second PCR ran for about 6 to 11 cycles. Using its own MiXCR run on the 5' RACE reads, TCRdb lists one record per CDR3 protein. The table includes about 680,000 distinct CDR3 sequences, around 49% detected once. Sequenced sample: blood. Every receptor here comes from a woman in her fifties or sixties in good health.

The chain links TRBV20-1 to TRBJ2-3; D not certain. Germline CDR1 and CDR2: DFQATT and SNEGSKA (reference sequence). The V gene lost 0 bases and the J gene lost 3 bases, with 13 bases spanning the gap. The CDR3 runs 15 residues. The CDR3 nucleotides are TGCAGTGCTAGAGATAGACGAGTAGGGACAGATACGCAGTATTTT. The encoded protein is CSARDRRVGTDTQYF.

A few counts support this clonotype. The chain joins TRBV11-2 to TRBJ2-1; D perhaps matches TRBD1 (5 bases). Germline V gene data show CDR1 as SGHAT and CDR2 as FQNNGV. CDR3 size: 12 residues. The V end lost 0 bases, the J end lost 13 bases, and 10 bases lay between the germline ends. The CDR3 nucleotides are TGTGCCAGCAGCTTAGAGGCAGGGCGTCAGTTCTTC. Translating it yields CASSLEAGRQFF.

This clonotype has just a few counts. This rearrangement joins TRBV29-1 to TRBJ2-7; possibly TRBD1 for D (5 bases). The CDR3 runs 15 residues. Germline V gene data show CDR1 as SQVTM and CDR2 as ANQGSEA. The V and J ends lost 0 bases and 2 bases respectively, with 14 bases between them. This CDR3 is CSVEDSPGLTYEQYF. CDR3 sequence (DNA): TGCAGCGTTGAAGATAGCCCAGGGCTAACCTACGAGCAGTACTTC.

V gene TRBV10-3 combines with J gene TRBJ2-3, with TRBD2 matching over 10 bases. CDR3 length: 15 residues. V was clipped by 7 bases and J by 2 bases; unmatched bases: 6. CDR1 is ENHRY and CDR2 is SYGVKD in the germline V gene. The CDR3 is CAIMELAGDTDTQYF. CDR3 coding DNA: TGTGCCATCATGGAGCTAGCGGGGGACACAGATACGCAGTATTTT.

This chain connects TRBV28 to TRBJ1-2, with 10 bases that match TRBD1. This CDR3 is built from 16 residues. Germline V gene lookup returns CDR1 MDHEN and CDR2 SYDVKM. With 5 bases clipped from V and 0 bases from J, the junction kept 6 bases outside the gene matches. The CDR3 spells CASSDSGTGANYGYTF. The CDR3 DNA follows: TGTGCCAGCAGTGATTCCGGGACAGGGGCTAACTATGGCTACACCTTC.

This clonotype has only a few counts. CDR3 bases: TGCGCCAGCAGCCCGGGGATCGGGGACCAAGAGACCCAGTACTTC. It is translated as CASSPGIGDQETQYF. The chain joins TRBV5-1 to TRBJ2-5; the D gene is possibly TRBD2 (5 bases). This CDR3 spans 15 amino acids. CDR1 is SGHRS and CDR2 is YFSETQ in the germline V gene. Between the trimmed V and J ends, which lost 4 bases and 0 bases, there was a span of 13 bases.

V gene TRBV29-1 combines with J gene TRBJ2-5; TRBD1 or TRBD2 may be the D gene (5 bases each). CDR3 length: 14 amino acids. Germline CDR1 and CDR2: SQVTM and ANQGSEA. The V and J ends lost 4 bases and 11 bases respectively, with 23 bases between them. CDR3 coding DNA: TGCAGCGTTGGTGTCGGGTTTGGGGGAAATGAGCAGTACTTC. Its protein product is CSVGVGFGGNEQYF.

The J gene is TRBJ2-3, the V gene TRBV20-1, with 9 bases fitting TRBD2. With V trimmed by 6 bases and J by 4 bases, 5 bases remained unmatched. The CDR3 is made up of 13 amino acids. The germline V gene encodes CDR1 DFQATT and CDR2 SNEGSKA (reference sequence). The CDR3: CSANSGSADTQYF. CDR3 nucleotide sequence: TGCAGTGCCAATAGCGGGAGCGCAGATACGCAGTATTTT.

In this sample, this clonotype turned up a few times. J is TRBJ1-2 and V is TRBV20-1; D remains ambiguous. The CDR3 is 11 residues long. Germline lookup yields CDR1 DFQATT and CDR2 SNEGSKA (reference sequence). V lost 3 bases, J lost 8 bases, and 10 bases lay in between. The CDR3 coding sequence is TGCAGTGCTAGGAAGGCCGTAGGCTACACCTTC. Its protein is CSARKAVGYTF.

This rearrangement joins TRBV6-5 to TRBJ2-7, with 7 bases that match TRBD2. There are 14 residues in the CDR3. V was pared by 2 bases and J by 1 base, with 2 bases of the junction left unmatched. Germline CDR1 MNHEY, CDR2 SVGAGI. The CDR3 loop reads CASSYRGVSYEQYF. The CDR3 DNA follows: TGTGCCAGCAGTTACCGGGGGGTGTCCTACGAGCAGTACTTC.

The chain couples TRBV11-2 to TRBJ2-1; no clear D gene. V lost 0 bases and J 0 bases, leaving 9 bases between the germline ends. Looked up from germline, CDR1 is SGHAT and CDR2 is FQNNGV. The CDR3 loop spans 16 amino acids. The CDR3 coding sequence is TGTGCCAGCAGCTTAGATGGCGTCGGCTCCTACAATGAGCAGTTCTTC. This gives the protein CASSLDGVGSYNEQFF. The full variable domain, in which reference TRBV11-2 and TRBJ2-1 provide the parts outside the CDR3, is EAGVAQSPRYKIIEKRQSVAFWCNPISGHATLYWYQQILGQGPKLLIQFQNNGVVDDSQLPKDRFSAERLKGVDSTLKIQPAKLEDSAVYLCASSLDGVGSYNEQFFGPGTRLTVL.

This clonotype was counted a few times. The chain recombines TRBV5-6 with TRBJ2-7; TRBD2 aligns across 13 bases. The CDR3 runs to 20 residues. CDR1 and CDR2 from the germline V gene are SGHDT and YYEEEE. The J segment lost 1 base and the V segment lost 3 bases, leaving 16 bases of the junction unmatched. The CDR3 bases are TGTGCCAGCAGCTCCATTTGGACTAGCGGGAGTACTTTCTTATCCTACGAGCAGTACTTC. As protein: CASSSIWTSGSTFLSYEQYF.

This clonotype was seen many times. The gene calls are TRBV10-3 and TRBJ2-1; tentative D call: TRBD1 (5 bases). The germline V and J ends were trimmed by 3 bases and 9 bases, with 18 bases remaining between them. The germline V gene encodes CDR1 ENHRY and CDR2 SYGVKD. The CDR3 is made up of 15 amino acids. The CDR3 region is CAISDPLVQVSEQFF. The CDR3 region has the DNA TGTGCCATCAGTGACCCGCTGGTACAGGTTTCTGAGCAGTTCTTC.

The chain is built from TRBV20-1 and TRBJ2-4, with 13 bases lining up with TRBD2. Judging by the DNA end, TRBJ2-7 fits better; the J call may be wrong. Germline loops: CDR1 DFQATT, CDR2 SNEGSKA (reference sequence). This CDR3 has 14 amino acids. The CDR3 region is CSVTSGRPPYEQYF. The CDR3 region has the DNA TGCAGTGTGACTAGCGGGAGGCCCCCCTACGAGCAGTACTTC.

The V gene is TRBV18, the J gene TRBJ2-1; D is possibly TRBD2 (6 bases). The germline CDR1 and CDR2 sequences are KGHSH and LQKENI. V lost 5 bases and J 13 bases, leaving 15 bases between the germline ends. The CDR3 consists of 12 residues. Here the CDR3 DNA reads TGTGCCAGCTCAACGCCGGGCGGGACCCAGTTCTTC. Its translation: CASSTPGGTQFF.

In this sample, this clonotype turned up a few times. The CDR3 DNA sequence: TGTGCCAGCAGCCCCAGGGTAACTAATGAAAAACTGTTTTTT. This translates into CASSPRVTNEKLFF. This chain links TRBV9 with TRBJ1-4; D possibly corresponds to TRBD1 (5 bases). Germline V gene sequence: CDR1 SGDLS, CDR2 YYNGEE. This CDR3 region has 14 residues. Trimming removed 4 bases at V and 1 base at J, with 8 bases between.

V and J are TRBV29-1 and TRBJ2-6, with D unclear. Germline V CDR1 and CDR2: SQVTM, ANQGSEA. This CDR3 contains 14 residues. Trimming took 4 bases from V and 4 from J, leaving 11 bases between them. CDR3 sequence (DNA): TGCAGCGTTGTAATGGGGTACGGGGCCAACGTCCTGACTTTC. This encodes CSVVMGYGANVLTF. Drawing the rest from reference TRBV29-1 and TRBJ2-6, the complete variable domain is SAVISQKPSRDICQRGTSLTIQCQVDSQVTMMFWYRQQPGQSLTLIATANQGSEATYESGFVIDKFPISRPNLTFSTLTVSNMSPEDSSIYLCSVVMGYGANVLTFGAGSRLTVL.

CDR3 coding DNA: TGTGCCAGCACCGTGGACGGCAACACAGATACGCAGTATTTT. Protein sequence: CASTVDGNTDTQYF. The rearrangement uses TRBV9 and TRBJ2-3; D call uncertain. CDR3 length: 14 residues. V dropped 6 bases and J dropped 2 bases, with 13 bases sitting between them. The germline V gene has CDR1 SGDLS and CDR2 YYNGEE.

On this clonotype: A much larger clone lies a single base off, so this may be a read error. The chain combines TRBV5-4 with TRBJ2-3, with a possible D match to TRBD2 (6 bases). CDR1 and CDR2 (germline): SGHNT, YYREEE (reference sequence). CDR3 length equals 13 residues. In nucleotides, the CDR3 is TGTGCCAACAGCTTGGGACTCACAGATACGCAGTATTTT. It translates to CANSLGLTDTQYF. The variable domain in full, with the rest retrieved from reference TRBV5-4 and TRBJ2-3, is ETGVTQSPTHLIKTRGQQVTLRCSSQSGHNTVSWYQQALGQGPQFIFQYYREEENGRGNFPPRFSGLQFPNYSSELNVNALELDDSALYLCANSLGLTDTQYFGPGTRLTVL.

This clonotype has just a few counts. The chain uses TRBV6-5 and TRBJ2-5, with 9 bases aligning to TRBD1. The J call may be faulty, since TRBJ2-7 better matches the DNA end. This CDR3 comprises 15 residues. The V gene's germline CDR1 is MNHEY and CDR2 SVGAGI. Here the CDR3 reads CASSSTGTGIYEQYF. CDR3 sequence (DNA): TGTGCCAGCAGCTCGACCGGGACAGGGATCTACGAGCAGTACTTC.

The sample holds a few counts of this clonotype. The chain has TRBV11-2 and TRBJ2-7; maybe TRBD1 (5 bases). Trimming removed 2 bases at V and 6 bases at J, with 8 bases between. In germline, CDR1 is SGHAT, CDR2 FQNNGV. The CDR3 sequence is 12 residues long. The CDR3 DNA follows: TGTGCCAGCAGCTTAATAGGGGTCGAGCAGTACTTC. Protein: CASSLIGVEQYF.

The chain employs TRBV7-2 and TRBJ2-3; D gene uncertain. This CDR3 contains 14 residues. V gave up 5 bases and J gave up 4 bases, with 13 bases separating them. The germline V gene encodes CDR1 SGHTA and CDR2 FQGNSA. CDR3 sequence reads: CASSQRRGADTQYF. The CDR3 DNA is TGTGCCAGCAGCCAGAGGCGAGGAGCAGATACGCAGTATTTT.

The chain combines TRBV7-9 with TRBJ2-6; no clear D gene. The V end was cut by 2 bases, the J end by 1 base, with 6 bases between. CDR1 is SEHNR, CDR2 FQNEAQ, per germline (reference sequence). The CDR3 totals 15 residues. The CDR3 is CASSLSQSGANVLTF. Here the CDR3 DNA reads TGTGCCAGCAGCTTATCCCAGTCTGGGGCCAACGTCCTGACTTTC.

The sample holds many counts of this clonotype. V usage is TRBV28 and J usage is TRBJ2-5; 11 bases align to TRBD2. CDR3 length equals 15 residues. V trimming: 2 bases; J trimming: 3 bases; junction bases outside the gene matches: 2. The germline V gene has CDR1 MDHEN and CDR2 SYDVKM. CDR3 region: CASSLETSGKETQYF. The CDR3 nucleotides are TGTGCCAGCAGTTTAGAGACTAGCGGGAAAGAGACCCAGTACTTC.

CDR3 amino acids: CASSQDAFKETQYF. The CDR3 DNA sequence: TGCGCCAGCAGCCAAGATGCTTTCAAAGAGACCCAGTACTTC. The rearrangement uses TRBV4-3 and TRBJ2-5; no reliable D call. V lost 0 bases, J lost 3 bases, and 8 bases lay in between. The CDR3 runs 14 residues. In germline, CDR1 is LGHNA, CDR2 YSLEER.

This clonotype has only a few counts. This sequence joins TRBV20-1 and TRBJ2-5, with D perhaps matching TRBD1 (6 bases). This CDR3 spans 12 amino acids. Per germline, CDR1 DFQATT and CDR2 SNEGSKA (reference sequence). V lost 5 bases and J lost 5, with 12 bases in between. As DNA, the CDR3 is TGCAGTGCTGTACAGGGTAGGGAGACCCAGTACTTC. This encodes CSAVQGRETQYF.

The CDR3 region is CASSVAGQGKDGYTF. The CDR3 DNA is TGTGCCAGCAGCGTTGCGGGGCAGGGGAAGGATGGCTACACCTTC. The V and J genes are TRBV9 and TRBJ1-2; the D gene is possibly TRBD1 (6 bases). The CDR3 has 15 residues. The ends were cut back, 2 bases at V and 6 bases at J, with 17 bases in the middle. From germline, CDR1 is SGDLS and CDR2 YYNGEE.

This clonotype has a count of ten or more. The J gene is TRBJ2-5, the V gene TRBV13; D not resolved. CDR3 length: 13 amino acids. V was trimmed by 6 bases and J by 5 bases, leaving 13 bases between them. Germline CDR1 reads PRHDT; CDR2 reads FYEKMQ (reference sequence). Here the CDR3 DNA reads TGTGCCAGCAGTCGATCACCCAGGGAGACCCAGTACTTC. As protein: CASSRSPRETQYF.

CDR3 bases: TGCGCCAGCAGCGGGACCAAGGACACTGAAGCTTTCTTT. Its translation: CASSGTKDTEAFF. V usage is TRBV5-1 and J usage is TRBJ1-1; TRBD1 might be the D (5 bases). V was clipped by 4 bases and J by 3 bases, with 10 bases between them. This CDR3 region has 13 residues. The germline V gene has CDR1 SGHRS and CDR2 YFSETQ.

The chain links TRBV7-3 to TRBJ2-1; TRBD2 agrees at 8 bases. This CDR3 has 15 amino acids. Germline V gene lookup returns CDR1 SGHTA and CDR2 FQGTGA. Trimming at V came to 2 bases and at J to 8 bases, leaving 8 bases not matched to a gene. CDR3 in DNA: TGTGCCAGCAGCTTAGGTGGGACTAGGTGGGATGAGCAGTTCTTC. The encoded protein is CASSLGGTRWDEQFF.